Below, one T cell receptor beta chain is given with its context. Antigen unknown. This record belongs to a study of response to subunit inactivated influenza vaccine. TCRdb redid the calling of the RT-PCR reads with MiXCR, one entry per CDR3 protein. The data show over 800,000 distinct CDR3 sequences, 20% to 25% seen once. Study-level results: The authors suggested that few new T cells are recruited per seasonal influenza vaccination.

The origin of this receptor is a man aged 45-65 years who received an inactivated influenza vaccine. Sample: PBMCs from blood, taken roughly 5 days after vaccination.

Here the CDR3 reads CASSPLFRTTGRTHTNSGANVLTF. CDR3 nucleotide sequence: TGTGCCAGCAGCCCCCTTTTTCGGACGACAGGTAGGACCCACACAAACTCTGGGGCCAACGTCCTGACTTTC. The J gene is TRBJ2-6, the V gene TRBV14; the D gene is possibly TRBD1 (6 bases). V lost 4 bases and J 0 bases, leaving 34 bases between the germline ends. Germline V gene data show CDR1 as SGHDN and CDR2 as FVKESK. This CDR3 comprises 24 residues.